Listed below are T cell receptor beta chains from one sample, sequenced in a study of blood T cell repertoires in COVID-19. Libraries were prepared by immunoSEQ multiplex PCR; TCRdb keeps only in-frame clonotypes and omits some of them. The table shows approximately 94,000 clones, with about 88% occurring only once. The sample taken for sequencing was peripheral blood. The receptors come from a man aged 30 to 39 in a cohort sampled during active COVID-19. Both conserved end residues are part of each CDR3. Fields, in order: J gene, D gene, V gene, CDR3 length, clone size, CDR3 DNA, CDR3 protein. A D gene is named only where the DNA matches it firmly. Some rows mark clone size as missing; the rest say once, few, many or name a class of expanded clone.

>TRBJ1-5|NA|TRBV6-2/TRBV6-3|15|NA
TGTGCCAGCAGTTACGTTGAGGGAGTTCCGTGGCCCCAGCATTTT
CASSYVEGVPWPQHF
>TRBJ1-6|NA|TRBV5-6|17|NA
TGTGCCAGCAGCTCCCCGGGGTGGTCGGGTAGGAATTCACCCCTCCACTTT
CASSSPGWSGRNSPLHF
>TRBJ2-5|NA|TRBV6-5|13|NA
TGTGCCAGCAGTACCGGACTAAAAGAGACCCAGTACTTC
CASSTGLKETQYF
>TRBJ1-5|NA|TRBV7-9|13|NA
TGTGCCAGCAGCCAGGCGTCTGATCAGCCCCAGCATTTT
CASSQASDQPQHF
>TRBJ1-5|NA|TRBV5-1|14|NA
TGCGCCAGCAGCTTGGGGCAGAAAAATCAGCCCCAGCATTTT
CASSLGQKNQPQHF
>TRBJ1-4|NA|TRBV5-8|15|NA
TGTGCCAGCAGCCGACTAGTTGCAACTAATGAAAAACTGTTTTTT
CASSRLVATNEKLFF
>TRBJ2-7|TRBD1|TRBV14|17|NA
TGTGCCAGCAGCCATCCCGGGTGGGGGACAGGGAACCACGAGCAGTACTTC
CASSHPGWGTGNHEQYF
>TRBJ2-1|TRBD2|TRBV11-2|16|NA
TGTGCCAGCAGCCAGATGGGGGGACTAGCCCACAATGAGCAGTTCTTC
CASSQMGGLAHNEQFF
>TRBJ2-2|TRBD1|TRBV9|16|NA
TGTGCCAGCAGCGTGCGACAGGGTCCGGACACCGGGGAGCTGTTTTTT
CASSVRQGPDTGELFF
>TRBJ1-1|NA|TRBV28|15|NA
TGTGCCAGCAGTCCCCCGACAAATCTGAACACTGAAGCTTTCTTT
CASSPPTNLNTEAFF
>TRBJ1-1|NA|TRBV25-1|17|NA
TGTGCCAGCCAATCGGAAAGGACAGCTCCCATGAACACTGAAGCTTTCTTT
CASQSERTAPMNTEAFF
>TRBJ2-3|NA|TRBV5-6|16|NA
TGTGCCAGCAGCTTGACTGGGGGCCTGATTACAGATACGCAGTATTTT
CASSLTGGLITDTQYF
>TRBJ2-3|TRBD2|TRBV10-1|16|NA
TGCGCCAGGGAAGATAGCGGGGGGAGCCGCGGGGATACGCAGTATTTT
CAREDSGGSRGDTQYF
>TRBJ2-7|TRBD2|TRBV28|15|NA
TGTGCCAGCAGTTTAAGTGCGGGGGGGCTGTACGAGCAGTACTTC
CASSLSAGGLYEQYF
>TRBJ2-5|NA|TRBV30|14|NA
TGTGCCTGGAGTGTACAGGAGGGGTGGGAGACCCAGTACTTC
CAWSVQEGWETQYF
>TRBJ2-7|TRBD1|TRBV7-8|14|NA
TGTGCCAGCAGCTCACAGGGGGCCAGGGGCGAGCAGTACTTC
CASSSQGARGEQYF
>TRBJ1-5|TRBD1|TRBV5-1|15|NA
TGCGCCAGCGTTCTTACGGACAGGGACAATCAGCCCCAGCATTTT
CASVLTDRDNQPQHF
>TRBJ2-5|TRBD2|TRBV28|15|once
TGTGCCAGCAGTCGGACTAGCGGGGGAGGGGAGACCCAGTACTTC
CASSRTSGGGETQYF
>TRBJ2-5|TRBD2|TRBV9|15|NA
TGTGCCAGCAGCGTAGATCTAGCGGGACAAGAGACCCAGTACTTC
CASSVDLAGQETQYF
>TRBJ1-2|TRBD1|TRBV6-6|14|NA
TGTGCCAGCAGCTATGAAGGGACAGACTATGGCTACACCTTC
CASSYEGTDYGYTF
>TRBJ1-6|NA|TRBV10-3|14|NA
TGTGCCATCAGTGATAGACGGGATAATTCACCCCTCCACTTT
CAISDRRDNSPLHF
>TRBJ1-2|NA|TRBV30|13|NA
TGTGCCTGGAGTGTACAAGGGGCTTATGGCTACACCTTC
CAWSVQGAYGYTF
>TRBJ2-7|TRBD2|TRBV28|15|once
TGTGCCAGCGTTGGGGGGGGAGCCGCCACCTACGAGCAGTACTTC
CASVGGGAATYEQYF
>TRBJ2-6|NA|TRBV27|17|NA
TGTGCCAGCGGTTATTACCCCTCGCGCTCTGGGGCCAACGTCCTGACTTTC
CASGYYPSRSGANVLTF
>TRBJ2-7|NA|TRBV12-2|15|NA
TGTGCAAGTCGCCCGGTCGGACAGGGGAAGAACGAGCAGTACTTC
CASRPVGQGKNEQYF
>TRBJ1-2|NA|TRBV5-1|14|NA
TGCGCCAGCAGCTCCAACGCAGGGGAAGGAGGCTACACCTTC
CASSSNAGEGGYTF
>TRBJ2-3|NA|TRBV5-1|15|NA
TGCGCCAGCAGCTTGACCCCGAGGGCCACAGATACGCAGTATTTT
CASSLTPRATDTQYF
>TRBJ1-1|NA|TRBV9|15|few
TGTGCCAGCAGCGTAGAAGGACAGAGGTTTGGTGAAGCTTTCTTT
CASSVEGQRFGEAFF
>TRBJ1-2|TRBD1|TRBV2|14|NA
TGTGCCAGCAGAGGGGACAGGGGAAACTATGGCTACACCTTC
CASRGDRGNYGYTF
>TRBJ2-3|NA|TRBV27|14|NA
TGTGCCAGCAGGTCACCCGGGTCGGAAGATACGCAGTATTTT
CASRSPGSEDTQYF
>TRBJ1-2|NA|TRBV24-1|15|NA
TGTGCCACCAGTGAAGGGTCACCAGGGATGTATGGCTACACCTTC
CATSEGSPGMYGYTF
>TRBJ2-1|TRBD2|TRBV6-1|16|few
TGTGCCAGCAGTGAAAGGCTAGCGGGGGGCCTTAGGGAGCAGTTCTTC
CASSERLAGGLREQFF
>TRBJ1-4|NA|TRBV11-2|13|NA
TGTGCCTCCCGAGCCATAACTAATGAAAAACTGTTTTTT
CASRAITNEKLFF
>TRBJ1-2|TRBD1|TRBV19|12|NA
TGTGCCACCACGACAGGGATAGGCGGCTACACCTTC
CATTTGIGGYTF
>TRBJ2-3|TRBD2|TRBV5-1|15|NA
TGCGCCAGCAGTCTAAGCGGGGGCCCCACAGATACGCAGTATTTT
CASSLSGGPTDTQYF
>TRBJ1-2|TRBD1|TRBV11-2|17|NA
TGTGCCAGCAGCCGAATCTACGGGACAGGGGGCGCCGGGGGCTACACCTTC
CASSRIYGTGGAGGYTF
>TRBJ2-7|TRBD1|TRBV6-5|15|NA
TGTGCCAGCAGACCATTTTGGACAGGGGGCTACGAGCAGTACTTC
CASRPFWTGGYEQYF
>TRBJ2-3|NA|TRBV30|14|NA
TGTGCCTGGAATTCTGGGCAACCCGCAGATACGCAGTATTTT
CAWNSGQPADTQYF
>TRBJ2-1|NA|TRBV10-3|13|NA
TGTGCCATCAGTGAGTCTTTCGGCAATGAGCAGTTCTTC
CAISESFGNEQFF
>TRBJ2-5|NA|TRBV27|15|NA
NA
CASSTSTSGGETQYF
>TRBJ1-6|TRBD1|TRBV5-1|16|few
TGCGCCAGCAAGCAAGATGGGACAGCCTATAATTCACCCCTCCACTTT
CASKQDGTAYNSPLHF
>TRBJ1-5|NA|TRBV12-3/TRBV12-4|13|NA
TGTGCCAGCAGTTTGGAGGCAAATCAGCCCCAGCATTTT
CASSLEANQPQHF
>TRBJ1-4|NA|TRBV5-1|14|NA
TGCGCCAGCAGGGCGGGGGTACTTAATGAAAAACTGTTTTTT
CASRAGVLNEKLFF
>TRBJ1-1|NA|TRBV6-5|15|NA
TGTGCCAGCAGTTACTCAACAGGGAGGAACACTGAAGCTTTCTTT
CASSYSTGRNTEAFF
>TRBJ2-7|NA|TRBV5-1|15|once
TGCGCCAGCAGCGTAGCCCCCTCGGACTCTTACGAGCAGTACTTC
CASSVAPSDSYEQYF
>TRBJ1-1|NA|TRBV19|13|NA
TGTGCCAGTAAAGGCAGGCCGGGGACTGAAGCTTTCTTT
CASKGRPGTEAFF
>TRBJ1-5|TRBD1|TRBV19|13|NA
TGTGCCAGTAGTAAGGGGGCGAGACAGCCCCAGCATTTT
CASSKGARQPQHF
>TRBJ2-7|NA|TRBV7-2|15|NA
TGTGCCAGCAGCTTAGCCCGCGTGAGCTCCTACGAGCAGTACTTC
CASSLARVSSYEQYF
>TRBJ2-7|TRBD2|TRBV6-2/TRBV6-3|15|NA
TGTGCCAGCAGCCGGGCTGGGGGGGAACCCTACGAGCAGTACTTC
CASSRAGGEPYEQYF
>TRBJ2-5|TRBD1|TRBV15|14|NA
TGTGCCACCAGCAGAGGAACAGGGGAAGAGACCCAGTACTTC
CATSRGTGEETQYF
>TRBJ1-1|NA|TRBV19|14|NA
TGTGCCAGTAGTAGCCTCAGGGGATACACTGAAGCTTTCTTT
CASSSLRGYTEAFF
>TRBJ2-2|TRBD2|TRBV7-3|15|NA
TGTGCCAGCAGCTTATTTAGCGGGGTGACCGGGGAGCTGTTTTTT
CASSLFSGVTGELFF
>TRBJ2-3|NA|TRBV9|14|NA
TGTGCCAGCAGGCCCGGACTGGCCACAGATACGCAGTATTTT
CASRPGLATDTQYF